The source of this T cell receptor beta chain is a study of cytomegalovirus exposure and HLA in healthy donors. Whole-study findings and limits: The tendency of first-cohort TCR clusters to co-occur in the approximately 110 validation repertoires was identified by a subsequent analysis.

Sequenced by immunoSEQ multiplex PCR; TCRdb stores in-frame clones only, minus some. The sample includes fewer than 250,000 clones, roughly 89% of them seen just once. The donors were part of the validation cohort of roughly 110 subjects. That cohort was separate from the first cohort, which comprised 700 or so subjects. To note about this clone: Antigen unknown.

The germline V gene encodes CDR1 MDHEN and CDR2 SYDVKM. The CDR3 sequence is 13 residues long. V lost 8 bases and J lost 3; bases outside the gene matches: 3. Sequencing was carried out using PBMCs. This receptor was obtained from a man aged 18 to 29 in good health and CMV-seronegative. The V call is TRBV28, the J call TRBJ2-3; 9 bases agree with TRBD2. The CDR3 nucleotides are TGTGCCAGCGGGCTAGCGGGAACAGATACGCAGTATTTT. It specifies CASGLAGTDTQYF. Full variable domain (outside the CDR3, taken from reference TRBV28 and TRBJ2-3): DVKVTQSSRYLVKRTGEKVFLECVQDMDHENMFWYRQDPGLGLRLIYFSYDVKMKEKGDIPEGYSVSREKKERFSLILESASTNQTSMYLCASGLAGTDTQYFGPGTRLTVL.